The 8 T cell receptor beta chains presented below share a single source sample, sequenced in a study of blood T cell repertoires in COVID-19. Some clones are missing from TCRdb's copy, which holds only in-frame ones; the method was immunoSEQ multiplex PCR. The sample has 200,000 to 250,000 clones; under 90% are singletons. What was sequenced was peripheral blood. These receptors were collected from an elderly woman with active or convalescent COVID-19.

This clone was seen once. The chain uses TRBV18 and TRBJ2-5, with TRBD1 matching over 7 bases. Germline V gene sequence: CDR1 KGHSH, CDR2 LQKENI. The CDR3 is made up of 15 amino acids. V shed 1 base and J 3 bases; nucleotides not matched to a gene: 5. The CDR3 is CASSPLGTEKETQYF. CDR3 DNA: TGTGCCAGCTCACCACTCGGGACAGAAAAAGAGACCCAGTACTTC.

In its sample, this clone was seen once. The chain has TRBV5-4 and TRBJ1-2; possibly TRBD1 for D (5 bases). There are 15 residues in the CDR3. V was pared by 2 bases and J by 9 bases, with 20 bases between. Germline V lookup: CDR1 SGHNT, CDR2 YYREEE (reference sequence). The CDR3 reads CASSLLSGVSRSYTF. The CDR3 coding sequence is TGTGCCAGCAGCTTATTATCGGGGGTTAGCCGTAGCTACACCTTC. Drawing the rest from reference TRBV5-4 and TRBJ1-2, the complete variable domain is ETGVTQSPTHLIKTRGQQVTLRCSSQSGHNTVSWYQQALGQGPQFIFQYYREEENGRGNFPPRFSGLQFPNYSSELNVNALELDDSALYLCASSLLSGVSRSYTFGSGTRLTVV.

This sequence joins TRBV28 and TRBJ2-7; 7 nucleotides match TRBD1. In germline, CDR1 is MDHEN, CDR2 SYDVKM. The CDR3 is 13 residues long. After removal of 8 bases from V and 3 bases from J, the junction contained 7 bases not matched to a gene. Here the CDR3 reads CASHDRQGYEQYF. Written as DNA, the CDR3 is TGTGCCAGCCATGACCGACAGGGCTACGAGCAGTACTTC.

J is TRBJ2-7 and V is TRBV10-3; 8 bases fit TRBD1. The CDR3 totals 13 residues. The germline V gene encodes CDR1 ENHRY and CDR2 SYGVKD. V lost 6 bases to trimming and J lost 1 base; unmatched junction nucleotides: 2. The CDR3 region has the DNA TGTGCCATCAGGGGACAGGTATCCTACGAGCAGTACTTC. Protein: CAIRGQVSYEQYF.

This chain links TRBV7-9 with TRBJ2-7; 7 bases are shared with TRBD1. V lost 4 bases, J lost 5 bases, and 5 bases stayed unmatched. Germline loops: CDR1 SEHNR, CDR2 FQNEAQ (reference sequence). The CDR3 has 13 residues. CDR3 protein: CASSSVRGNEQYF. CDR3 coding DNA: TGTGCCAGCAGCTCTGTCAGGGGGAACGAGCAGTACTTC.

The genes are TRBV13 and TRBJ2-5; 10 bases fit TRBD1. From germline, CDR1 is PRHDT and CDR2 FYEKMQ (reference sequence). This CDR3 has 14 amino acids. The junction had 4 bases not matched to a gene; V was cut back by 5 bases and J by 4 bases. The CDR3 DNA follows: TGTGCCAGCAGCGATAGGACAGGGGGAGAGACCCAGTACTTC. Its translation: CASSDRTGGETQYF.

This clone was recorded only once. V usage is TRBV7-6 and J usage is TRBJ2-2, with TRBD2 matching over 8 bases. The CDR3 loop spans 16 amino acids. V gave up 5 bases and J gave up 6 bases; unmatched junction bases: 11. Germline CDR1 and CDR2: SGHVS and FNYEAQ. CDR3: CASSPTAGVRSGELFF. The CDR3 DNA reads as TGTGCCAGCAGCCCGACAGCGGGAGTACGGTCCGGGGAGCTGTTTTTT.

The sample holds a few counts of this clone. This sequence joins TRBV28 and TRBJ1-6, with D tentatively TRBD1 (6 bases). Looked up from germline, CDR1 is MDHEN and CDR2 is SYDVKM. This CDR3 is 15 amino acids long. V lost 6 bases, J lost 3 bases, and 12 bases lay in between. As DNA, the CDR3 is TGTGCCAGCAGGGGATACAGGGTCTATAATTCACCCCTCCACTTT. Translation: CASRGYRVYNSPLHF. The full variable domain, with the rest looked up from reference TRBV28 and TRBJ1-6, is DVKVTQSSRYLVKRTGEKVFLECVQDMDHENMFWYRQDPGLGLRLIYFSYDVKMKEKGDIPEGYSVSREKKERFSLILESASTNQTSMYLCASRGYRVYNSPLHFGNGTRLTVT.